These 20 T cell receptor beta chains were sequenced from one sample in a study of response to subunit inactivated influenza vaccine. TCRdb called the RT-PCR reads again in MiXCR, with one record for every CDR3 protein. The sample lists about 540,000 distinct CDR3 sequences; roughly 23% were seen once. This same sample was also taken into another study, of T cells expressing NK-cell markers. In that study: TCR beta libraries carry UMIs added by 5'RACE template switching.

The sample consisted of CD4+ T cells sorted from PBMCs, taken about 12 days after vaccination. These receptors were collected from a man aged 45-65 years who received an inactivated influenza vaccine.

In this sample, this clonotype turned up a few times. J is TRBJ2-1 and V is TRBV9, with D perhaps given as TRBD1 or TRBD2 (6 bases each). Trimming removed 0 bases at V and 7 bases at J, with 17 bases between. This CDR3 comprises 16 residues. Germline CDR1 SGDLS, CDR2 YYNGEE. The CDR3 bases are TGTGCCAGCAGCGTAGAGGGGGGAGTAGGTGGAAATGAGCAGTTCTTC. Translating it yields CASSVEGGVGGNEQFF.

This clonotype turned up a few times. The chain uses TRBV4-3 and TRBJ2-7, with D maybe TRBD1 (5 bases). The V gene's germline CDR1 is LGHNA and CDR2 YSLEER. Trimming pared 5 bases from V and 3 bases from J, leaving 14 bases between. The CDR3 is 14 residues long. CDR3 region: CASSRGPGYYEQYF. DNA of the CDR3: TGCGCCAGCAGCAGGGGCCCAGGGTACTACGAGCAGTACTTC.

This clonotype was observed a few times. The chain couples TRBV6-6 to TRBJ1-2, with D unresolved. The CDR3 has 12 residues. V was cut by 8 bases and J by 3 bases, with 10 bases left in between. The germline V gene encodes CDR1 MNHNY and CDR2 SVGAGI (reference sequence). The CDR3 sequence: CASSNKDYGYTF. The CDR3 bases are TGTGCCAGCTCTAATAAAGACTATGGCTACACCTTC.

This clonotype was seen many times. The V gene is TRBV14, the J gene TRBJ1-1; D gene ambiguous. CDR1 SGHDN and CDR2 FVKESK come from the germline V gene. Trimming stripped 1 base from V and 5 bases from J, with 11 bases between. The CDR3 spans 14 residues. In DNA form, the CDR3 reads TGTGCCAGCAGCCAAGGGTCGAGAGGAACTGAAGCTTTCTTT. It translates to CASSQGSRGTEAFF.

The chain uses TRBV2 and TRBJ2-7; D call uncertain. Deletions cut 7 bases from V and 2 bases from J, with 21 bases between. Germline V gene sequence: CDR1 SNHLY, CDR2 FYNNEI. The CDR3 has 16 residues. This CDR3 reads CASKRAQQISTYEQYF. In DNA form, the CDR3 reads TGTGCCAGCAAAAGAGCACAGCAAATATCGACCTACGAGCAGTACTTC.

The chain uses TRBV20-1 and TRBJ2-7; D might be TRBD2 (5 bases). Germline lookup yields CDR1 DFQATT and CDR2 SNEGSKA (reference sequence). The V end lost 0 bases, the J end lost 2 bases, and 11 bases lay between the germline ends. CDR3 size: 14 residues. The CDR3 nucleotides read TGCAGTGCTAGAGATCGGGTAGCGACCTACGAGCAGTACTTC. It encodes CSARDRVATYEQYF.

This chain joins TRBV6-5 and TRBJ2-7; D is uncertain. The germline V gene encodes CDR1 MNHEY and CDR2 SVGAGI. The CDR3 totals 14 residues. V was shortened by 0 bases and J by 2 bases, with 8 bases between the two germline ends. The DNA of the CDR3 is TGTGCCAGCAGTTACTCGATGGGTACCTACGAGCAGTACTTC. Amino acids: CASSYSMGTYEQYF.

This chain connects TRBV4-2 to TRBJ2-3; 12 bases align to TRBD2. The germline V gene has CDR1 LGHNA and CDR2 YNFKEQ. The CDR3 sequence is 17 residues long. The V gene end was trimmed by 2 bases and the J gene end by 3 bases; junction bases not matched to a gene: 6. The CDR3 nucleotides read TGTGCCAGCAGCCAACTTCTGCTAGCGGGGGGGACAGATACGCAGTATTTT. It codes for CASSQLLLAGGTDTQYF.

The CDR3 spells CASSETRGTEAFF. CDR3 nucleotide sequence: TGTGCCAGCAGTGAAACGAGGGGAACTGAAGCTTTCTTT. V is TRBV6-1 and J is TRBJ1-1, with D perhaps matching TRBD1 (5 bases). Per the germline V gene, CDR1 is MNHNS and CDR2 is SASEGT. CDR3 length: 13 amino acids. V lost 2 bases and J lost 5, with 9 bases in between.

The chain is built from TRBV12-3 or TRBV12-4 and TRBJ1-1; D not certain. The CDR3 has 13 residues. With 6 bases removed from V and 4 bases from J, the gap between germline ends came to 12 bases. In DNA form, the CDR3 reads TGTGCCAGCAGGGCCAACCTGGTCACTGAAGCTTTCTTT. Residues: CASRANLVTEAFF.

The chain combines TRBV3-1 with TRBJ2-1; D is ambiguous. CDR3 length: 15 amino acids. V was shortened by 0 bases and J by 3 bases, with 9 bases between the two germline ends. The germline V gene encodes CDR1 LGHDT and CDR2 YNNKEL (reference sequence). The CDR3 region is CASSQDPNVYNEQFF. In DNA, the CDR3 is TGTGCCAGCAGCCAAGATCCCAACGTCTACAATGAGCAGTTCTTC.

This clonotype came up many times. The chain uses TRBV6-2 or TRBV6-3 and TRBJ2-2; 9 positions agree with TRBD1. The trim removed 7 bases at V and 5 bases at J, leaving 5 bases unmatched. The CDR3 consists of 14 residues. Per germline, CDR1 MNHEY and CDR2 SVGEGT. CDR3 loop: CASKYRGRTGELFF. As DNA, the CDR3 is TGTGCCAGCAAATACAGGGGGCGTACCGGGGAGCTGTTTTTT.

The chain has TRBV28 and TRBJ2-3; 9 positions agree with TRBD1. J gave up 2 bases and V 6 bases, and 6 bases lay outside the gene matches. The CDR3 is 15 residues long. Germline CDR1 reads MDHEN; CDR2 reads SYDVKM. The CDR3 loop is CASSHRDRATDTQYF. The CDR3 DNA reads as TGTGCCAGCAGCCACCGGGACAGGGCCACAGATACGCAGTATTTT. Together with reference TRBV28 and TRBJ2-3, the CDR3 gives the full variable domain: DVKVTQSSRYLVKRTGEKVFLECVQDMDHENMFWYRQDPGLGLRLIYFSYDVKMKEKGDIPEGYSVSREKKERFSLILESASTNQTSMYLCASSHRDRATDTQYFGPGTRLTVL.

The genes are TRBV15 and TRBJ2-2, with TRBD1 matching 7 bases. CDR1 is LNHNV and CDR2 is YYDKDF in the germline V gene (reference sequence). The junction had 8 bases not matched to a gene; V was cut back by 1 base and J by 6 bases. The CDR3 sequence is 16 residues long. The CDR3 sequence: CATSRGDRDYAGELFF. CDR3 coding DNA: TGTGCCACCAGCAGAGGAGACAGGGATTATGCCGGGGAGCTGTTTTTT.

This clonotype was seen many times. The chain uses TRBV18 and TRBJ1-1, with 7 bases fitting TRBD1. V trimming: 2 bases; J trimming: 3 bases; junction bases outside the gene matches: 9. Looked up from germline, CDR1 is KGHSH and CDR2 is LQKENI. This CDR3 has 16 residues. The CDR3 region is CASSPVRGHEDTEAFF. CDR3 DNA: TGTGCCAGCTCACCAGTGAGGGGGCATGAGGACACTGAAGCTTTCTTT.

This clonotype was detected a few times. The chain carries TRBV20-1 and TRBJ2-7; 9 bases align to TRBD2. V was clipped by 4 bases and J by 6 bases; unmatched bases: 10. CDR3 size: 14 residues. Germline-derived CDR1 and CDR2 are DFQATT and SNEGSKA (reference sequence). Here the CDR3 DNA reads TGCAGTGCTACCTTAGCGGGAGTGGGGCCCGAGCAGTACTTC. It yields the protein CSATLAGVGPEQYF.

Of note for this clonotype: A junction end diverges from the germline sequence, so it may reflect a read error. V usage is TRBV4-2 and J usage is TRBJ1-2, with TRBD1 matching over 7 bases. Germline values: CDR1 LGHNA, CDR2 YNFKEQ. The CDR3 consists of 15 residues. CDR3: CASSQRTGSNYAYTF. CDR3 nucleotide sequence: TGTGCCAGCAGCCAACGGACAGGATCGAACTATGCCTACACCTTC.

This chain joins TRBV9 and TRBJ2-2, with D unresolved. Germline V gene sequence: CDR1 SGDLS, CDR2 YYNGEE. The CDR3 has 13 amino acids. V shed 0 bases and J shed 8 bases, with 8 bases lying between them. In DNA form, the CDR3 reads TGTGCCAGCAGCGTAGACGATCGGGGGGAGCTGTTTTTT. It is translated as CASSVDDRGELFF.

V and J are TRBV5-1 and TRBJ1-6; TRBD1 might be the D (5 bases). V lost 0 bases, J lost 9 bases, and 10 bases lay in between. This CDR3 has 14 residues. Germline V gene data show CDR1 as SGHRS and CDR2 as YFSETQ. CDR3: CASSLAAGPSPLHF. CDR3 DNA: TGCGCCAGCAGCTTGGCAGCAGGGCCTTCACCCCTCCACTTT.

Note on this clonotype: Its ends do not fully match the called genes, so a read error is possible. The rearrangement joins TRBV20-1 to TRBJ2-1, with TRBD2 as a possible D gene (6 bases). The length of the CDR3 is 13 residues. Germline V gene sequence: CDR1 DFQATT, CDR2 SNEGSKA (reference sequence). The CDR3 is CSAGTPGVRPQLF. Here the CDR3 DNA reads TGCAGTGCAGGAACTCCGGGAGTTAGGCCTCAGCTCTTC.